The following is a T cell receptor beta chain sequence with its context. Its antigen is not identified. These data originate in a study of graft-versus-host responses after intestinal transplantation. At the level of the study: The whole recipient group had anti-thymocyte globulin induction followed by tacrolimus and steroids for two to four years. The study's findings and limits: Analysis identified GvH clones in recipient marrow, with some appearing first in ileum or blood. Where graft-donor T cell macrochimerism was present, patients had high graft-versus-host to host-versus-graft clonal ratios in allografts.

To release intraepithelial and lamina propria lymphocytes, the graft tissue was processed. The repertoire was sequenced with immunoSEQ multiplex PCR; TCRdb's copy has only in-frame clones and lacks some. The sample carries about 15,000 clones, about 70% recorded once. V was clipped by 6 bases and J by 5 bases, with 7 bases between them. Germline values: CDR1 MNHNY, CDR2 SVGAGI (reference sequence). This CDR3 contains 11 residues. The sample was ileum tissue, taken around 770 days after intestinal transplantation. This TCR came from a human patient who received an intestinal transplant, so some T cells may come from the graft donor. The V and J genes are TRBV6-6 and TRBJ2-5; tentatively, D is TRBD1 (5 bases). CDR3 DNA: TGTGCCAGCAGCCCAGGGGAGACCCAGTACTTC. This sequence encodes CASSPGETQYF.